The 21 T cell receptor beta chains reported below all come from one sample, sequenced in a study of T cell responses to AZD1222 COVID-19 vaccine. Generated by immunoSEQ multiplex PCR, the TCRdb table keeps only in-frame clones and is missing some. Here the sample spans around 95,000 clones, around 87% being singletons. Specimen: peripheral blood, collected on day 0 of MenACWY control vaccination. These receptors all stem from an adult in good health.

The V call is TRBV16, the J call TRBJ1-2, with D possibly matching TRBD1 (5 bases). The CDR3 totals 16 residues. Trimming cost V 3 bases and J 4 bases, with 18 bases left between them. CDR1 is KGHSY, CDR2 FQNENV, per germline. For the CDR3, the DNA is TGTGCCAGCAGCCAGAACGGGGCGCTTACCTCCTATGGCTACACCTTC. This translates into CASSQNGALTSYGYTF.

This chain uses TRBV5-1 with TRBJ1-2, with 7 bases identical to TRBD1. This CDR3 is 14 amino acids long. The V segment lost 0 bases and the J segment 5 bases; nucleotides outside the gene matches: 4. Germline CDR1 SGHRS, CDR2 YFSETQ. Written as DNA, the CDR3 is TGCGCCAGCAGCTTGGAAGGGACAGCGTATGGCTACACCTTC. Translated, it gives CASSLEGTAYGYTF.

V and J are TRBV7-8 and TRBJ1-2; no reliable D call. Trimming shortened V by 1 base and J by 4 bases, and 13 bases separated the two germline ends. CDR3 length: 15 amino acids. Germline V gives CDR1 SGHVS, CDR2 FQNEAQ. DNA of the CDR3: TGTGCCAGCAGCTTAGGTGGCCGGTGGGGCTATGGCTACACCTTC. Its translation: CASSLGGRWGYGYTF.

The chain employs TRBV19 and TRBJ2-7; D unresolved. Trimming took 4 bases from V and 4 from J, leaving 11 bases between them. The CDR3 has 13 amino acids. CDR1 is LNHDA and CDR2 is SQIVND in the germline V gene (reference sequence). CDR3 amino acids: CASSTPGRYEQYF. The CDR3 DNA reads TGTGCCAGTAGTACCCCGGGCCGTTACGAGCAGTACTTC.

The chain employs TRBV5-1 and TRBJ2-1; D tentatively fits TRBD1 or TRBD2 (5 bases each). Trimming removed 2 bases from V and 7 bases from J, with 7 bases in between. The CDR3 length is 12 residues. The germline gives CDR1 SGHRS, CDR2 YFSETQ. CDR3: CASSFGANEQFF. CDR3 nucleotide sequence: TGCGCCAGCAGCTTCGGGGCGAATGAGCAGTTCTTC.

There are a few counts of this clone. The chain employs TRBV6-5 and TRBJ2-5; 9 bases are shared with TRBD1. The CDR3 is 15 amino acids. Germline values: CDR1 MNHEY, CDR2 SVGAGI. The V segment lost 5 bases and the J segment 2 bases; nucleotides outside the gene matches: 6. The CDR3 reads CASSQTGGRQETQYF. CDR3 DNA sequence: TGTGCCAGCAGTCAGACAGGGGGGAGGCAAGAGACCCAGTACTTC.

The rearrangement joins TRBV10-2 to TRBJ2-3; perhaps D is TRBD1 or TRBD2 (7 bases each). Germline V CDR1 and CDR2: WSHSY, SAAADI. V lost 0 bases to trimming and J lost 5 bases, with 15 bases between them. CDR3 size: 16 residues. The CDR3 nucleotides are TGCGCCAGCAGTGAGTCTCCCAGGGGGGGGAGAGATACGCAGTATTTT. Encoded protein: CASSESPRGGRDTQYF.

The rearrangement joins TRBV6-5 to TRBJ1-2; D is undetermined. V gave up 1 base and J gave up 5 bases, with 11 bases separating them. The CDR3 loop spans 14 amino acids. Germline values: CDR1 MNHEY, CDR2 SVGAGI. The CDR3 is CASSYYRADYGYTF. CDR3 DNA sequence: TGTGCCAGCAGTTACTATCGGGCAGATTATGGCTACACCTTC.

This rearrangement joins TRBV7-2 to TRBJ2-1; TRBD2 agrees at 13 bases. With 4 bases clipped from V and 6 bases from J, the junction kept 6 bases outside the gene matches. Germline V gives CDR1 SGHTA, CDR2 FQGNSA. There are 16 residues in the CDR3. CDR3 sequence: CASSSGLAGAFNEQFF. The DNA for the CDR3 is TGTGCCAGCAGCTCCGGACTAGCGGGGGCGTTCAATGAGCAGTTCTTC.

The CDR3 is CASSHPGFGNTIYF. DNA of the CDR3: TGTGCCAGTAGTCATCCGGGGTTCGGAAACACCATATATTTT. The rearrangement joins TRBV19 to TRBJ1-3; D is uncertain. This CDR3 contains 14 residues. The V and J ends lost 5 bases and 4 bases respectively, with 12 bases between them. The germline V gene has CDR1 LNHDA and CDR2 SQIVND (reference sequence).

J is TRBJ2-4 and V is TRBV28; 7 nucleotides agree with TRBD2. V shed 3 bases and J 3 bases; nucleotides not matched to a gene: 5. The CDR3 length is 15 residues. Germline CDR1 reads MDHEN; CDR2 reads SYDVKM. This chain's CDR3 is CASSFPGGGKNIQYF. The CDR3 bases are TGTGCCAGCAGTTTTCCGGGGGGTGGCAAAAACATTCAGTACTTC. Filled out from reference TRBV28 and TRBJ2-4, the complete variable domain reads DVKVTQSSRYLVKRTGEKVFLECVQDMDHENMFWYRQDPGLGLRLIYFSYDVKMKEKGDIPEGYSVSREKKERFSLILESASTNQTSMYLCASSFPGGGKNIQYFGAGTRLSVL.

The chain couples TRBV4-1 to TRBJ1-6, with 11 bases that match TRBD1. The ends lost 5 bases at V and 8 bases at J; junction bases unmatched: 5. Germline assignment: CDR1 MGHRA and CDR2 YSYEKL. The CDR3 runs 15 residues. The CDR3 protein is CASSLRDRGDSPLHF. In DNA form, the CDR3 reads TGCGCCAGCAGCTTACGGGACAGGGGGGATTCACCCCTCCACTTT.

The V gene is TRBV30, the J gene TRBJ1-3; no reliable D call. V lost 3 bases to trimming and J lost 0 bases, with 3 bases between them. The CDR3 covers 12 residues. Looked up from germline, CDR1 is GTSNPN and CDR2 is SVGIG (reference sequence). In DNA form, the CDR3 reads TGTGCCTGGAGGGTCTCTGGAAACACCATATATTTT. As protein: CAWRVSGNTIYF. Drawing the rest from reference TRBV30 and TRBJ1-3, the complete variable domain is SQTIHQWPATLVQPVGSPLSLECTVEGTSNPNLYWYRQAAGRGLQLLFYSVGIGQISSEVPQNLSASRPQDRQFILSSKKLLLSDSGFYLCAWRVSGNTIYFGEGSWLTVV.

The chain is built from TRBV10-1 and TRBJ1-1, with D uncertain. Germline CDR1 reads WNHNN; CDR2 reads SYGVQD (reference sequence). This CDR3 region has 12 residues. Trimming left V 5 bases short and J 0 bases short, with 4 bases between. This CDR3 is CASSFMNTEAFF. The DNA of the CDR3 is TGCGCCAGCAGTTTTATGAACACTGAAGCTTTCTTT.

V and J are TRBV7-9 and TRBJ1-4; 7 bases map to TRBD1. V lost 5 bases and J lost 0; bases outside the gene matches: 3. The CDR3 runs to 15 residues. Germline loops: CDR1 SEHNR, CDR2 FQNEAQ (reference sequence). CDR3 in amino acids: CASSTDRATNEKLFF. CDR3 coding DNA: TGTGCCAGCAGCACTGACAGGGCAACTAATGAAAAACTGTTTTTT.

The sample holds one count of this clone. The chain has TRBV29-1 and TRBJ2-7; D not certain. V was trimmed by 3 bases and J by 2 bases, leaving 11 bases between them. Germline CDR1 is SQVTM and CDR2 is ANQGSEA. The CDR3 extends over 13 amino acids. CDR3 region: CSVESPATYEQYF. Here the CDR3 DNA reads TGCAGCGTTGAGTCTCCAGCTACCTACGAGCAGTACTTC.

The chain couples TRBV7-2 to TRBJ1-3; D is perhaps TRBD1 (6 bases). This CDR3 has 17 amino acids. Trimming shortened V by 5 bases and J by 1 base, and 18 bases separated the two germline ends. In germline, CDR1 is SGHTA, CDR2 FQGNSA. CDR3 coding DNA: TGTGCCAGCAGCCCGCGTGGGGGGCTATCTTCTGGAAACACCATATATTTT. Amino acid sequence: CASSPRGGLSSGNTIYF.

This chain's CDR3 is CASSPQEGGPEAFF. CDR3 nucleotides: TGTGCCAGCTCACCACAAGAAGGGGGGCCTGAAGCTTTCTTT. The chain links TRBV18 to TRBJ1-1, with a possible D match to TRBD1 (6 bases). This CDR3 contains 14 residues. In germline, CDR1 is KGHSH, CDR2 LQKENI. Trimming cost V 1 base and J 6 bases, with 12 bases left between them.

The J gene is TRBJ1-2, the V gene TRBV5-5; D is undetermined. Germline V lookup: CDR1 SGHKS, CDR2 YYEKEE (reference sequence). V was cut by 1 base and J by 3 bases, with 10 bases left in between. The CDR3 has 14 amino acids. CDR3 region: CASSLSDGYYGYTF. The CDR3 coding sequence is TGTGCCAGCAGCTTGAGCGACGGATACTATGGCTACACCTTC.

This chain joins TRBV5-1 and TRBJ1-1; 11 bases are a match to TRBD1. Losses at the gene ends were 0 bases for V and 5 bases for J; bases not matched to a gene: 6. The V gene's germline CDR1 is SGHRS and CDR2 YFSETQ. This CDR3 has 16 residues. The CDR3 region is CASSLVGQGAGTEAFF. The CDR3 nucleotides are TGCGCCAGCAGCTTGGTTGGACAGGGGGCGGGTACTGAAGCTTTCTTT.

This rearrangement joins TRBV9 to TRBJ1-1; D perhaps matches TRBD1 (5 bases). V lost 0 bases and J 1 base, leaving 13 bases between the germline ends. CDR3 size: 16 residues. Germline V gene data show CDR1 as SGDLS and CDR2 as YYNGEE. The CDR3 loop reads CASSVVGDPGNTEAFF. CDR3 DNA sequence: TGTGCCAGCAGCGTAGTTGGGGACCCAGGGAACACTGAAGCTTTCTTT.